This record looks at one T cell receptor (beta chain) sequence and its context. The sample belongs to a study of blood T cell repertoires in COVID-19. As for the study in general: The United States, Italy and Spain supplied acute and convalescent COVID-19 samples. From T cells, B-cell-depleted T cells, or PBMCs came the material, which was cDNA or gDNA.

In the authors' methods: Amplification of reference gene primers provided the estimated nucleated cell counts. The data were produced by immunoSEQ multiplex PCR, yet TCRdb's version contains in-frame clones alone and is incomplete. From that table come the V and J calls and clone size; the DNA was used to work out D and trimming. Of 130,000 to 150,000 clones listed, roughly 76% are singletons. V was pared by 3 bases and J by 1 base, with 3 bases of the junction left unmatched. This CDR3 is 15 amino acids long. Germline V gene data show CDR1 as SGHRS and CDR2 as YFSETQ. The J gene is TRBJ1-4, the V gene TRBV5-1; 7 bases align to TRBD1. Sequenced: peripheral blood. This sequence was found in a human donor with acute or convalescent COVID-19. The donor label of this sample is uncertain. The CDR3 DNA is TGCGCCAGCAGCTCACAGGGGCAAACTAATGAAAAACTGTTTTTT. Residues: CASSSQGQTNEKLFF.